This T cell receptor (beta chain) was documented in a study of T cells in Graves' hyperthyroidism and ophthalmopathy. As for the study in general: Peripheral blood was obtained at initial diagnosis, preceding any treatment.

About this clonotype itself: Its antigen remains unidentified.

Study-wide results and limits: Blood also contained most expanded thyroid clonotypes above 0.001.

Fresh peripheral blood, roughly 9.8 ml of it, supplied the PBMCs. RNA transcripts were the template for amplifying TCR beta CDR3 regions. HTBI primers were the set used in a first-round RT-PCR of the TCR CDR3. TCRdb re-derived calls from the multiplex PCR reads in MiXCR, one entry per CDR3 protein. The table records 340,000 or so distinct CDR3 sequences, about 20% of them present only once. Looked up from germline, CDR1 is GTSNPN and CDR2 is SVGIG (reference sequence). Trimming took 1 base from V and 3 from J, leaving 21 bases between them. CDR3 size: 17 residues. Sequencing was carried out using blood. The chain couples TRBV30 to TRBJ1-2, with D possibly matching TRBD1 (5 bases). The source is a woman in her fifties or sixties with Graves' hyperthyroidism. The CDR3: CAWSGRGRAEWYYGYTF. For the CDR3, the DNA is TGTGCCTGGAGTGGTAGGGGCAGGGCGGAGTGGTACTATGGCTACACCTTC.